This T cell receptor (beta chain) was identified in a study of cytomegalovirus exposure and HLA in healthy donors. In the PCR, 60 Vbeta and 13 Jbeta primers were used. Authors' data handling: Per a later analysis, the number of unique TCR beta chains was roughly 83 million, of which 9 million to 14 million were shared. The protocol was immunoSEQ multiplex PCR, while the TCRdb copy is restricted to in-frame clones and leaves out a portion. V, J and clone size are taken as reported in that table, and D and trimming were inferred from the DNA itself. This repertoire shows around 200,000 clones, 75% found once; its top ten account for 2.9%. J lost 7 bases, V lost 4 bases, and 2 bases had no gene match. This CDR3 is built from 14 residues. Germline V gene data show CDR1 as KGHSH and CDR2 as LQKENI.

Source material: PBMCs. The rearrangement joins TRBV18 to TRBJ1-5; 12 bases line up with TRBD1. This TCR was sampled from a male donor in good health and CMV-seronegative. This CDR3 is CASSLGQGAQPQHF. The CDR3 DNA sequence: TGTGCCAGCTCACTGGGACAGGGGGCACAGCCCCAGCATTTT.